The next 27 T cell receptor beta chains were all read from a single sample in a study of blood T cell repertoires in COVID-19. The table came from immunoSEQ multiplex PCR; TCRdb's copy has only in-frame clones and leaves some out. The sample includes 65,000 to 95,000 clones, about 82% of them seen just once. The sequencing sample was made of peripheral blood. These receptors were collected from a man older than 75 with active or convalescent COVID-19.

This clone was detected a few times. The CDR3 reads CASSDPGSEKLFF. The CDR3 nucleotides read TGTGCCAGCAGTGATCCGGGGTCGGAAAAACTGTTTTTT. The chain uses TRBV25-1 and TRBJ1-4; no clear D gene. This CDR3 is built from 13 residues. Germline V CDR1 and CDR2: MGHDK, SYGVNS. V was trimmed by 3 bases and J by 8 bases, leaving 10 bases between them.

This sequence joins TRBV7-6 and TRBJ1-5; D is possibly TRBD1 (6 bases). Trimming pared 1 base from V and 1 base from J, leaving 14 bases between. CDR1 and CDR2 (germline): SGHVS, FNYEAQ. The CDR3 has 17 residues. The chain's CDR3 is CASSLGPQGSSNQPQHF. The DNA for the CDR3 is TGTGCCAGCAGCTTAGGGCCCCAGGGGTCAAGCAATCAGCCCCAGCATTTT.

The chain has TRBV28 and TRBJ1-2; 7 nucleotides agree with TRBD1. The length of the CDR3 is 14 residues. The V and J ends lost 5 bases and 3 bases, in that order; junction bases with no gene match: 6. From germline, CDR1 is MDHEN and CDR2 SYDVKM. Written as DNA, the CDR3 is TGTGCCAGCAGTCAAAACACAGGGGACTATGGCTACACCTTC. It encodes CASSQNTGDYGYTF.

The chain combines TRBV6-6 with TRBJ1-3; no clear D gene. The V gene lost 5 bases and the J gene lost 0 bases, with 17 bases spanning the gap. Germline V CDR1 and CDR2: MNHNY, SVGAGI (reference sequence). The CDR3 is 17 amino acids. In DNA form, the CDR3 reads TGTGCCAGCAGTCGATATGACTCCTCACCCTCTGGAAACACCATATATTTT. Its protein product is CASSRYDSSPSGNTIYF.

This rearrangement joins TRBV5-1 to TRBJ2-1, with TRBD2 identical over 13 bases. The trim removed 0 bases at V and 9 bases at J, leaving 0 bases unmatched. CDR3 length: 14 residues. Germline V CDR1 and CDR2: SGHRS, YFSETQ. In DNA form, the CDR3 reads TGCGCCAGCAGCTTGGGACTAGCGGGAGGTGAGCAGTTCTTC. Its protein is CASSLGLAGGEQFF.

The chain couples TRBV19 to TRBJ1-5; 10 nucleotides match TRBD1. The CDR3 contains 15 residues. Germline lookup yields CDR1 LNHDA and CDR2 SQIVND (reference sequence). V shed 7 bases, J shed 5 bases, and the junction held 8 bases outside the gene matches. CDR3 region: CASTGDRGIHQPQHF. The CDR3 region has the DNA TGTGCCAGTACCGGGGACAGGGGTATTCATCAGCCCCAGCATTTT.

This clone was detected once. This rearrangement joins TRBV19 to TRBJ1-4, with 7 positions matching TRBD1. The V and J ends lost 10 bases and 7 bases, in that order; junction bases with no gene match: 9. Germline V gene sequence: CDR1 LNHDA, CDR2 SQIVND (reference sequence). CDR3 size: 13 residues. In DNA, the CDR3 is TGTGCCACCCACAGGGGTGGTGCTGAAAAACTGTTTTTT. Amino acids: CATHRGGAEKLFF.

J is TRBJ1-1 and V is TRBV5-6, with TRBD1 matching 9 bases. There are 13 residues in the CDR3. With V trimmed by 4 bases and J by 10 bases, 8 bases remained unmatched. From germline, CDR1 is SGHDT and CDR2 YYEEEE. DNA of the CDR3: TGTGCCAGCAGCCAAACAGGGGGCGATCGAGCTTTCTTT. Its translation: CASSQTGGDRAFF.

The chain is built from TRBV24-1 and TRBJ1-2, with no clear D. Trimming took off 2 bases at V and 7 bases at J, with 7 bases between the two ends. Germline CDR1 reads KGHDR; CDR2 reads SFDVKD. This CDR3 has 12 residues. CDR3 in DNA: TGTGCCACCAGTGATTCTTCGTCTGGCTACACCTTC. This sequence encodes CATSDSSSGYTF.

This rearrangement joins TRBV7-2 to TRBJ1-4, with 9 positions matching TRBD1. This CDR3 has 14 amino acids. Germline lookup yields CDR1 SGHTA and CDR2 FQGNSA. Losses at the gene ends were 4 bases for V and 8 bases for J; bases not matched to a gene: 5. This CDR3 reads CASSYRGRREKLFF. DNA of the CDR3: TGTGCCAGCAGCTACAGGGGGCGTCGGGAAAAACTGTTTTTT.

V usage is TRBV6-5 and J usage is TRBJ2-1; 9 bases map to TRBD2. Germline assignment: CDR1 MNHEY and CDR2 SVGAGI. J lost 3 bases, V lost 6 bases, and 3 bases had no gene match. The CDR3 runs 14 residues. The CDR3 spells CASSLAGYYNEQFF. Written as DNA, the CDR3 is TGTGCCAGCAGCCTAGCGGGATACTACAATGAGCAGTTCTTC.

The V gene is TRBV7-8, the J gene TRBJ2-1, with 7 nucleotides matching TRBD2. Looked up from germline, CDR1 is SGHVS and CDR2 is FQNEAQ. V trimming: 5 bases; J trimming: 8 bases; junction bases outside the gene matches: 9. The CDR3 contains 14 residues. CDR3 in amino acids: CASSHGGRADEQFF. Here the CDR3 DNA reads TGTGCCAGCAGCCACGGGGGGAGGGCGGATGAGCAGTTCTTC.

This rearrangement joins TRBV19 to TRBJ2-5; TRBD1 agrees at 8 bases. The CDR3 consists of 15 residues. J gave up 1 base and V 4 bases, and 5 bases lay outside the gene matches. In germline, CDR1 is LNHDA, CDR2 SQIVND (reference sequence). CDR3 in amino acids: CASSTRGQVQETQYF. The CDR3 coding sequence is TGTGCCAGTAGTACCAGGGGGCAAGTCCAAGAGACCCAGTACTTC.

V usage is TRBV5-1 and J usage is TRBJ2-3; the D gene is possibly TRBD2 (6 bases). Trimming took 0 bases from V and 3 from J, leaving 11 bases between them. From germline, CDR1 is SGHRS and CDR2 YFSETQ. The CDR3 is 15 residues long. This chain's CDR3 is CASSLGRGTTDTQYF. CDR3 nucleotide sequence: TGCGCCAGCAGCTTGGGACGCGGGACGACAGATACGCAGTATTTT.

This chain links TRBV29-1 with TRBJ1-2; maybe TRBD1 (5 bases). This CDR3 spans 15 amino acids. V lost 6 bases, J lost 0 bases, and 17 bases lay in between. CDR1 is SQVTM and CDR2 is ANQGSEA in the germline V gene. This chain's CDR3 is CSVQGERAANYGYTF. The CDR3 DNA sequence: TGCAGCGTCCAGGGTGAGCGGGCAGCTAACTATGGCTACACCTTC.

This clone was seen a single time. This chain uses TRBV7-3 with TRBJ2-2, with TRBD2 matching 10 bases. Germline assignment: CDR1 SGHTA and CDR2 FQGTGA. V gave up 5 bases and J gave up 4 bases; unmatched junction bases: 4. The CDR3 runs to 15 residues. The CDR3 sequence: CASSPLAGFTGELFF. The CDR3 DNA sequence: TGTGCCAGCAGCCCACTAGCGGGATTCACCGGGGAGCTGTTTTTT.

This clone was found a few times. This chain links TRBV27 with TRBJ1-2; maybe TRBD1 (5 bases). CDR1 is MNHEY and CDR2 is SMNVEV in the germline V gene (reference sequence). The germline V and J ends were trimmed by 6 bases and 4 bases, with 9 bases remaining between them. The length of the CDR3 is 12 residues. The CDR3 is CASRGDFYGYTF. DNA for the CDR3: TGTGCCAGCAGGGGGGACTTCTATGGCTACACCTTC.

V gene TRBV6-5 combines with J gene TRBJ2-1, with 12 bases aligning to TRBD2. V shed 5 bases and J 9 bases; nucleotides not matched to a gene: 5. The germline gives CDR1 MNHEY, CDR2 SVGAGI. The CDR3 has 14 amino acids. The CDR3 DNA follows: TGTGCCAGCAGTCTAGCGGGGGGGCCTCGTGAGCAGTTCTTC. It encodes CASSLAGGPREQFF.

The V call is TRBV29-1, the J call TRBJ1-1; D is unresolved. The CDR3 spans 14 residues. The germline V gene encodes CDR1 SQVTM and CDR2 ANQGSEA. The V end lost 5 bases, the J end lost 5 bases, and 18 bases lay between the germline ends. This chain's CDR3 is CSVRGPTGKTEAFF. The CDR3 DNA sequence: TGCAGCGTTCGCGGACCCACGGGAAAAACTGAAGCTTTCTTT.

The V call is TRBV19, the J call TRBJ2-3; 11 nucleotides match TRBD2. The V segment lost 4 bases and the J segment 6 bases; nucleotides outside the gene matches: 12. The CDR3 covers 17 residues. CDR1 is LNHDA, CDR2 SQIVND, per germline (reference sequence). The CDR3 DNA is TGTGCCAGTAGTACCCCGGGACTAGCGGTTTTAGTTGATACGCAGTATTTT. As protein: CASSTPGLAVLVDTQYF.

The chain uses TRBV3-1 (or the pseudogene TRBV3-2) and TRBJ2-3; 7 bases map to TRBD1. Germline V gene data show CDR1 as LGHDT and CDR2 as YNNKEL (reference sequence). This CDR3 has 15 residues. The J segment lost 1 base and the V segment lost 5 bases, leaving 6 bases of the junction unmatched. CDR3 sequence: CASSYRDSRTDTQYF. The CDR3 DNA reads TGTGCCAGCAGCTACCGGGACAGTCGCACAGATACGCAGTATTTT.

The V and J genes are TRBV5-5 and TRBJ1-3; D is uncertain. In germline, CDR1 is SGHKS, CDR2 YYEKEE (reference sequence). The CDR3 sequence is 14 residues long. The V end was cut by 5 bases, the J end by 0 bases, with 9 bases between. The CDR3 spells CASSFDNSGNTIYF. As DNA, the CDR3 is TGTGCCAGCAGTTTCGACAACTCTGGAAACACCATATATTTT.

CDR3 in amino acids: CASSLASGRLHEQFF. The DNA of the CDR3 is TGTGCCAGCAGCTTGGCTAGCGGGAGACTCCATGAGCAGTTCTTC. The chain combines TRBV5-6 with TRBJ2-1; the match to TRBD2 covers 10 bases. V dropped 0 bases and J dropped 8; count of bases not matched to a gene: 5. There are 15 residues in the CDR3. From germline, CDR1 is SGHDT and CDR2 YYEEEE.

V usage is TRBV3-1 (or the pseudogene TRBV3-2) and J usage is TRBJ1-2, with a tentative D call TRBD1 (6 bases). The germline CDR1 and CDR2 sequences are LGHDT and YNNKEL (reference sequence). V lost 1 base and J 7 bases, leaving 7 bases between the germline ends. The CDR3 has 12 residues. CDR3: CASSQARGGYTF. CDR3 DNA: TGTGCCAGCAGCCAAGCCAGGGGTGGCTACACCTTC.

This chain joins TRBV5-1 and TRBJ1-4; 8 bases are shared with TRBD1. V lost 4 bases, J lost 5 bases, and 7 bases stayed unmatched. The germline V gene encodes CDR1 SGHRS and CDR2 YFSETQ. The CDR3 runs 15 residues. In nucleotides, the CDR3 is TGCGCCAGCAGCCCGGAGGGGACAGGAAATGAAAAACTGTTTTTT. Encoded protein: CASSPEGTGNEKLFF. Filled out from reference TRBV5-1 and TRBJ1-4, the complete variable domain reads KAGVTQTPRYLIKTRGQQVTLSCSPISGHRSVSWYQQTPGQGLQFLFEYFSETQRNKGNFPGRFSGRQFSNSRSEMNVSTLELGDSALYLCASSPEGTGNEKLFFGSGTQLSVL.

This rearrangement joins TRBV24-1 to TRBJ2-1, with TRBD2 matching 7 bases. CDR1 is KGHDR, CDR2 SFDVKD, per germline. The CDR3 totals 14 residues. Losses at the gene ends were 3 bases for V and 5 bases for J; bases not matched to a gene: 3. The CDR3 DNA is TGTGCCACCAGTGATGCGGGAGAAAACAATGAGCAGTTCTTC. This encodes CATSDAGENNEQFF.

CDR3 DNA sequence: TGTGCCTGGAGTGCAGGAGGGCCCTCAGATACGCAGTATTTT. This gives the protein CAWSAGGPSDTQYF. This chain links TRBV30 with TRBJ2-3; D is possibly TRBD2 (6 bases). The CDR3 sequence is 14 residues long. Germline V gives CDR1 GTSNPN, CDR2 SVGIG (reference sequence). V lost 1 base, J lost 4 bases, and 12 bases lay in between.